This T cell receptor beta chain was recorded in a study of cytomegalovirus exposure and HLA in healthy donors. The sample holds a few counts of this clone. What it recognizes is unknown. Study-wide results and caveats: Indistinguishable V segments, including TRBV6-2 and TRBV6-3, were excluded. Analyses of presence and absence presupposed an approximately uniform sequencing depth across donors.

It was with 60 Vbeta and 13 Jbeta primers that the PCR ran. The data were produced by immunoSEQ multiplex PCR, yet TCRdb's version contains in-frame clones alone and is incomplete. This sample has about 180,000 clones, with 84% found just once. Germline V CDR1 and CDR2: SQVTM, ANQGSEA. The CDR3 runs 12 residues. The sample comprised PBMCs. The V call is TRBV29-1, the J call TRBJ2-5; D might be TRBD1 (6 bases). This receptor was identified in a man aged 30-40 years in good health and CMV-seronegative. The DNA of the CDR3 is TGCAGTTCATCACCAGGGGCAGAACCCCAGTACTTC. Its protein product is CSSSPGAEPQYF.